The sequence of this T cell receptor beta chain was determined in a study of T cell responses to AZD1222 COVID-19 vaccine. Study-wide findings and caveats: The peak T cell response came first, and repertoires were sampled only after it. Close to half of spike-specific TCRs reportedly recognize unmutated variant regions. Clonal diversity may have been underestimated, and the donors were mostly white British, with more females than males.

Concerning this clone: Its antigen is currently unknown.

Measured with immunoSEQ multiplex PCR; TCRdb has only the in-frame clones, and not every one. The table includes about 110,000 clones, around 87% detected once. Germline values: CDR1 SNHLY, CDR2 FYNNEI. Trimming took 8 bases from V and 4 from J; bases not matched to a gene: 7. This CDR3 region has 14 residues. Sequences were derived from peripheral blood, sampled 28 days after the second AZD1222 dose. The TCR comes from an adult who received the AZD1222 COVID-19 vaccine. The chain has TRBV2 and TRBJ2-4; 8 nucleotides agree with TRBD2. CDR3 sequence reads: CASRGIAGKNIQYF. The CDR3 DNA is TGTGCCAGCCGCGGGATAGCGGGGAAAAACATTCAGTACTTC.